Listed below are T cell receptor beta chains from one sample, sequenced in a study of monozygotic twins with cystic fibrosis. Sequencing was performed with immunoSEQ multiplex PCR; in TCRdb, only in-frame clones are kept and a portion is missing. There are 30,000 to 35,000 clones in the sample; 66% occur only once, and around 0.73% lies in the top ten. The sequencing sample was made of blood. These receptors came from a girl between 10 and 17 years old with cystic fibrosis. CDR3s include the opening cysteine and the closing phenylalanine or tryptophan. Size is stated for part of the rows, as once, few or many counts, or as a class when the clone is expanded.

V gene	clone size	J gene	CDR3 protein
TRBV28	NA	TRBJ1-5	CASSSGDRGWVRPQHF
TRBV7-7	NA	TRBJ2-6	CASSFLPVMGAGANVLTF
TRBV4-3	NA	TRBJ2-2	CASSQEVTSGRASTGELFF
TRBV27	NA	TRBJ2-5	CASSFSGHAGETQYF
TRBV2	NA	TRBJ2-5	CASSGGLTRETQYF
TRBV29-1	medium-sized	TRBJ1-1	CSAGQENTEAFF
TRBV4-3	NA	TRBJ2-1	CASSQELNYNEQFF
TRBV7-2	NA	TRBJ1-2	CASSFYEECTF
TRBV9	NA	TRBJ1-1	CASSVEERGTEAFF
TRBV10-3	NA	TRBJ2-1	CAISGRAKGYNEQFF
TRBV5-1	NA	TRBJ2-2	CASSLDAYGTGNTGELFF
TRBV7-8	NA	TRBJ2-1	CASSSGTGGSRRGTNEQFF
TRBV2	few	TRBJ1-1	CASTTRTGNTEAFF
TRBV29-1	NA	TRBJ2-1	CSVGFGNEQFF
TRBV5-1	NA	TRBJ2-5	CASSSGQEETQYF
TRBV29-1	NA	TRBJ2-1	CSVLPPGQGLFDEQFF
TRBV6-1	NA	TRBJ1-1	CASIFDRLNTEAFF
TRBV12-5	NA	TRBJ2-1	CASAAPGGRMNEQFF